This TCR beta chain was documented in a study of beta chain features in type 1 diabetes (dated by TCRdb to 2017 to 2018). Background on the whole study: Mean age, gender distribution, total cell number and subset yield did not differ between patients and healthy donors. In the study, TCRB repertoires of sorted circulating CD4+ T cell subsets from recently diagnosed type 1 diabetes patients were compared with those of matched healthy donors. A total of under 120,000,000 sorted cells were examined across all samples, and RNA yield correlated strongly with the number of cells per subset. Naive and central memory subsets were obtained from all 28 donors, but regulatory and stem cell-like memory subsets were isolated from only 8 patients and roughly eight healthy donors.

All of the isolated RNA was reverse transcribed with the High Capacity cDNA Reverse Transcription Kit, so expressed TCRB transcripts were sequenced. Deep immunoSEQ sequencing was performed on naive, central memory and regulatory T cell samples, with an average of approximately 3.9 million total reads per sample. Sorted cells were lysed in RLT buffer and RNA was extracted with DNase-treated RNeasy Micro or Mini kits, depending on cell number. To prevent cross-contamination, each cell subset was processed individually, whereas patient and healthy donor samples were processed jointly. The immunoSEQ multiplex PCR was used to amplify TCRB sequences from cDNA, generating 87-bp fragments that spanned the CDR3 region. Amplicons were sequenced on the Illumina HiSeq platform. In the source study's methods: PCR bias was computationally corrected using synthetic template baselines, reads within Hamming distance 2 were collapsed, and singletons that could not be merged were discarded. Reads were aligned to IMGT to assign V, D and J genes, CDR3 length, and insertions or deletions at six rearrangement sites. Clonotype counts were normalized to sorted cell number within each subset before computing true diversity and Gini coefficients with the tcR R package. The overlap coefficient, calculated on TCRB nucleotide sequences, was used to quantify repertoire sharing. Out-of-frame TCRB sequences from naive cells were analyzed as a proxy for the pre-selection repertoire. The table was pulled from immuneACCESS by TCRdb, which kept in-frame rearrangements only. Such tables lose some clones; where checked, under half of the loss comes from unresolved V genes, and the rest has no known cause. The V and J calls and the clone size are those of that table, but D and trimming were determined from the DNA. This sample lists about 240,000 clones; roughly 13% were detected once. Approximately 0.021% of the sample goes to the ten largest clones.

On the study overall, not on this receptor specifically: Naive, central memory and regulatory TCRB repertoires appeared to be more alike among patients than among healthy donors. Only small numbers of individuals were included in the HLA sub-analyses, which left unresolved whether HLA type had any influence on TCRB rearrangement. Because cDNA was sequenced instead of genomic DNA, activated cells with high expression could be over-represented, although the groups did not differ in activation or CD3 levels. In all four CD4+ subsets, TCRB CDR3 length was moderately but significantly shorter in type 1 diabetes patients. PCR may preferentially amplify shorter templates, but because patient and control samples were amplified and corrected together, any resulting skew would affect both groups equally. Fewer insertions and more nucleotide deletions at VDJ recombination sites were observed in patients with type 1 diabetes, implying thymic rearrangement abnormalities.

From each donor, a single peripheral blood sample of around 0.12 L on average was drawn into heparinised tubes. Using a panel that included CD45RO, CCR7, CD25, CD127, CD95 and CD27, naive, central memory, regulatory and stem cell-like memory CD4+ T cells were sorted on a BD FACSAria II. All sorted populations exceeded 95% purity. Right away, PBMCs were isolated by Lymphoprep density gradient centrifugation and were stained directly, with no culture step. So that batch effects would be minimized, each experiment stained and sorted samples in pairs, pairing one healthy donor with one patient. Sequences SGHRS (CDR1) and YFSETQ (CDR2) are obtained from the germline V gene. V and J lose 0 bases and 0 bases, and a span of 7 bases separates them. From the cysteine up to the phenylalanine, the CDR3 has a length of 15 residues. Only CDR3 DNA remains: 45 bases, in frame from the first base. This clone was seen more than once but under ten times. Its binding antigen is unknown. No much larger clone is present one base from it, and per-base qualities are unavailable.

Sequencing input: naive CD4+ T cells from blood. The cell subset or site label for this specimen denotes: true naive CD4+ T cells. This sequence originates from a man in his thirties or forties with type 1 diabetes. The chain is assembled from TRBV5-1 and TRBJ1-5, with the D segment identity uncertain. The sequence in DNA is TGCGCCAGCAGCTTGGACGGAGATAGCAATCAGCCCCAGCATTTT. Its translation reads: CASSLDGDSNQPQHF.